This TCR beta chain was captured by sequencing in a study of control samples from healthy donors and cancer patients. Germline V lookup: CDR1 MNHEY, CDR2 SMNVEV (reference sequence). This CDR3 is 17 amino acids long. V dropped 6 bases and J dropped 4; count of bases not matched to a gene: 12. Only in-frame clones appear in the TCRdb table, and some are missing; sequencing was by immunoSEQ multiplex PCR. The sample records 150,000 or so clones, about 90% being singletons. The sequenced sample was blood. The chain combines TRBV27 with TRBJ1-6, with 7 bases that match TRBD1. The receptor was isolated from a man aged 18 to 29 in good health. CDR3 residues: CASSTDPGTAYNSPLHF. DNA of the CDR3: TGTGCCAGCAGCACTGATCCCGGGACAGCTTATAATTCACCCCTCCACTTT.